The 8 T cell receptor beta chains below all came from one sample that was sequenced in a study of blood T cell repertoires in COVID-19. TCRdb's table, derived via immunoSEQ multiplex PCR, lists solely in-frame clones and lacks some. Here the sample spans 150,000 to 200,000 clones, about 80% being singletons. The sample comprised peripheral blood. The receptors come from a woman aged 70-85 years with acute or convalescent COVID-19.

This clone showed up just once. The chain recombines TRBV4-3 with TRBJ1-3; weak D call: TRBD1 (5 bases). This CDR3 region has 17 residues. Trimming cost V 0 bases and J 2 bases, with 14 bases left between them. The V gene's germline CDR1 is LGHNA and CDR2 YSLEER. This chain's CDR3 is CASSQEPQGGAGNTIYF. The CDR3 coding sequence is TGCGCCAGCAGCCAAGAACCCCAGGGAGGAGCTGGAAACACCATATATTTT.

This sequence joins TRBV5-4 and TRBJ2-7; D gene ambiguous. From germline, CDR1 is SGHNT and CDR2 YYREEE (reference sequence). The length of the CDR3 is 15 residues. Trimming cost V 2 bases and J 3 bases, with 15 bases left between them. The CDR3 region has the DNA TGTGCCAGCAGCTTTCCCGGAGCACGTCGCTACGAGCAGTACTTC. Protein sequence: CASSFPGARRYEQYF.

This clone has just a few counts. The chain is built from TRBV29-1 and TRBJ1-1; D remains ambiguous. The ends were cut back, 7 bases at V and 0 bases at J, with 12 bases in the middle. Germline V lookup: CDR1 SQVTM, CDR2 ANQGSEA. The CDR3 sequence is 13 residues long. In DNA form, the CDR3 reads TGCAGCGCTTGTCCATTCATGAACACTGAAGCTTTCTTT. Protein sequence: CSACPFMNTEAFF.

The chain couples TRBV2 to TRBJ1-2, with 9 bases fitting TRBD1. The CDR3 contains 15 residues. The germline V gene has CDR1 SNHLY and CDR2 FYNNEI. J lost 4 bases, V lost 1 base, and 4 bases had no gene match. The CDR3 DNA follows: TGTGCCAGCAGTGAAGACAGGGGGCGCGCCTATGGCTACACCTTC. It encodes CASSEDRGRAYGYTF.

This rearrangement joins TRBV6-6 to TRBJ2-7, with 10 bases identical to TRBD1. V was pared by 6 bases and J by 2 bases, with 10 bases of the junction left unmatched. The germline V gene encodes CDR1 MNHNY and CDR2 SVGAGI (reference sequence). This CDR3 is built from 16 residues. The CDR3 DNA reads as TGTGCCAGCAGCATCCCCGGGACAGGGGACGCCTACGAGCAGTACTTC. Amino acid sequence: CASSIPGTGDAYEQYF.

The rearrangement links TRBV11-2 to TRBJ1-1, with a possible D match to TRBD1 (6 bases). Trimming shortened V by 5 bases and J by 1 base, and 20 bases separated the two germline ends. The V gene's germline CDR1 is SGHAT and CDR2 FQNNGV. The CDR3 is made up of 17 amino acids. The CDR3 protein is CASSALPSGTPNTEAFF. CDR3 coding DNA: TGTGCCAGCAGCGCCTTACCGTCCGGGACACCGAACACTGAAGCTTTCTTT.

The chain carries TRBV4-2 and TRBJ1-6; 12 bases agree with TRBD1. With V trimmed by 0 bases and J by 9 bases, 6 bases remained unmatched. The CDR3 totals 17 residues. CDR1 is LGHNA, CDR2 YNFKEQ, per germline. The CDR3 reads CASSQDPSGQGASPLHF. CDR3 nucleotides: TGTGCCAGCAGCCAAGATCCCTCGGGACAGGGGGCTTCACCCCTCCACTTT.

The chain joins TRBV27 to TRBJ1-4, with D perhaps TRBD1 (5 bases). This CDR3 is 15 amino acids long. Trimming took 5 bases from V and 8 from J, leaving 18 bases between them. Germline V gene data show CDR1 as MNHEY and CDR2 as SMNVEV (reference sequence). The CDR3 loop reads CASSPFSSGSEKLFF. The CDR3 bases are TGTGCCAGCAGTCCGTTCTCGTCAGGGTCCGAAAAACTGTTTTTT.